The entry below describes one TCR beta chain. This clonotype was observed at least ten times. Its antigen remains unidentified. No base-level quality is on record; no much larger clone is a single base apart. These data are taken from a study of T-cell reconstitution after alpha-beta-depleted transplantation in children (dated by TCRdb to between 2015 and 2016). Turning to the overall study: The study quantitatively tracked T-cell immune reconstitution after TCRalphabeta/CD19-depleted allogeneic hematopoietic cell transplantation in children using TCR repertoire profiling.

Taken from the germline V gene (reference sequence), the CDR1 and CDR2 loops are DFQATT and SNEGSKA. The cysteine opens and the phenylalanine closes a CDR3 of 15 amino acids. Solely the CDR3 DNA is kept, with 45 bases framed from the first base. V has 0 bases trimmed and J has 4 bases trimmed; junction bases matching no gene number 3. Library generation was performed with PCR. For sequencing, an Illumina HiSeq 2500 was employed. Molecular barcoding was employed in the preparation of TCR libraries, with unique molecular identifiers being used to normalize TCRbeta repertoire quantification. TCRdb cleaned the public reads at Q25 with fastp, built clones with MiXCR and kept in-frame beta chains. Entries are consolidated by CDR3 protein sequence, retaining the most common genes and DNA. The sample has about 690,000 distinct CDR3 sequences on record, roughly 15% of them singletons. The ten biggest clones cover 1.1% of the sample.

The TCR was taken from a human donor who donated a stem cell graft to a child with acute myeloid leukemia. Sequencing used PBMCs from the stem cell graft donor, obtained from the stem cell graft. The rearrangement joined TRBV20-1 to TRBJ2-1; 10 central bases correspond to TRBD2. The base sequence is TGCAGTGCTAGAGAAACTAGCGGGAATTACAATGAGCAGTTCTTC. Translated, this gives CSARETSGNYNEQFF.